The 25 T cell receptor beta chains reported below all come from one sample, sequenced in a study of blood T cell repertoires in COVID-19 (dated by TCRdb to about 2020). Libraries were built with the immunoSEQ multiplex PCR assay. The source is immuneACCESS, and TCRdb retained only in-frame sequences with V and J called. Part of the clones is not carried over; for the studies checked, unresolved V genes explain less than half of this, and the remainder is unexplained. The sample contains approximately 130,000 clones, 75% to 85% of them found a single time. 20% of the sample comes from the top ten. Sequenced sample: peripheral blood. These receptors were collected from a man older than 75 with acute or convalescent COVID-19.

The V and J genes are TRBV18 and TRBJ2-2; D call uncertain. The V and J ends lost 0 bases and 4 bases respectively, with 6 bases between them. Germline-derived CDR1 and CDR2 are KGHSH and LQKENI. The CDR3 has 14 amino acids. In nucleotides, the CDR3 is TGTGCCAGCTCACCACCTCAGCGCACCGGGGAGCTGTTTTTT. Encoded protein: CASSPPQRTGELFF. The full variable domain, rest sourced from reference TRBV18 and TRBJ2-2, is NAGVMQNPRHLVRRRGQEARLRCSPMKGHSHVYWYRQLPEEGLKFMVYLQKENIIDESGMPKERFSAEFPKEGPSILRIQQVVRGDSAAYFCASSPPQRTGELFFGEGSRLTVL.

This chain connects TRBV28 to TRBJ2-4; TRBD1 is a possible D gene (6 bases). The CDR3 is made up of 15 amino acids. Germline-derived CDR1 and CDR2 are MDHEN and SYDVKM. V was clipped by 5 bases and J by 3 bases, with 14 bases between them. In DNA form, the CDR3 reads TGTGCCAGCAGTGGTGGGGGCTCCGGCAAAAACATTCAGTACTTC. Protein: CASSGGGSGKNIQYF.

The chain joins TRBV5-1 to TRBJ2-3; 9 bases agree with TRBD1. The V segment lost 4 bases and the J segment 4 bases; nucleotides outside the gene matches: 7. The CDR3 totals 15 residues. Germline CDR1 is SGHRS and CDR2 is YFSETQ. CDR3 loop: CASSRTGDYADTQYF. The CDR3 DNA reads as TGCGCCAGCAGCAGGACAGGGGATTATGCAGATACGCAGTATTTT. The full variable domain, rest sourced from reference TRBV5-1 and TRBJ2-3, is KAGVTQTPRYLIKTRGQQVTLSCSPISGHRSVSWYQQTPGQGLQFLFEYFSETQRNKGNFPGRFSGRQFSNSRSEMNVSTLELGDSALYLCASSRTGDYADTQYFGPGTRLTVL.

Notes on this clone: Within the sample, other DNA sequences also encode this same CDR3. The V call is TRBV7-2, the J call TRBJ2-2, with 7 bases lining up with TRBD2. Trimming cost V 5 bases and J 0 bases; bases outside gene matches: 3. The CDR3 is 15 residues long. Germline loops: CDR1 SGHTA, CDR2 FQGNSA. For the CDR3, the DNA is TGTGCCAGCAGCCCCGGGGGGTCGAACACCGGGGAGCTGTTTTTT. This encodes CASSPGGSNTGELFF. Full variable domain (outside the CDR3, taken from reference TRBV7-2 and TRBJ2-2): GAGVSQSPSNKVTEKGKDVELRCDPISGHTALYWYRQSLGQGLEFLIYFQGNSAPDKSGLPSDRFSAERTGGSVSTLTIQRTQQEDSAVYLCASSPGGSNTGELFFGEGSRLTVL.

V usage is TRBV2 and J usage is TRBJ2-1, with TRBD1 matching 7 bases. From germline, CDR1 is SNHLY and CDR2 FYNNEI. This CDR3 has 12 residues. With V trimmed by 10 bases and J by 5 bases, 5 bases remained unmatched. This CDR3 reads CAIEGQNNEQFF. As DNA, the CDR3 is TGTGCCATCGAGGGACAGAACAATGAGCAGTTCTTC.

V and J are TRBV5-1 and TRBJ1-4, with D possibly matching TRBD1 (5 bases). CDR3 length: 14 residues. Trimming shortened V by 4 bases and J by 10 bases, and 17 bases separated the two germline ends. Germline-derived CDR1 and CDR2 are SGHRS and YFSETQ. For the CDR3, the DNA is TGCGCCAGCAGCGCCGGGACTGAGAGAGGAAAACTGTTTTTT. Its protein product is CASSAGTERGKLFF.

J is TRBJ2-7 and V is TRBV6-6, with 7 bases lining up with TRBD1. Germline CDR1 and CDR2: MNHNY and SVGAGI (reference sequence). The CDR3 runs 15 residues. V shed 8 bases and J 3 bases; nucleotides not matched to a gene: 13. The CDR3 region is CASAEAPDRVYEQYF. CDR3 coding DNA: TGTGCCAGCGCCGAAGCTCCCGACAGGGTCTACGAGCAGTACTTC.

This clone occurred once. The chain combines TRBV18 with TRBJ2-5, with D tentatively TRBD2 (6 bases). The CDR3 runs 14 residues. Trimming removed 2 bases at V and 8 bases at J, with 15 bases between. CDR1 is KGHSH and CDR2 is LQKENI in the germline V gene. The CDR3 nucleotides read TGTGCCAGCTCACCAGGGGGGACCCAAGGAACCCAGTACTTC. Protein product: CASSPGGTQGTQYF.

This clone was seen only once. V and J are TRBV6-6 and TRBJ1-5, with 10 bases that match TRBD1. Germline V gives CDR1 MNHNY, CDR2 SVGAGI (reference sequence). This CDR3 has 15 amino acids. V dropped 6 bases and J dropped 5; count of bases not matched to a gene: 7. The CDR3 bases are TGTGCCAGCAGCTCACCCGGGACAGGGGATCAGCCCCAGCATTTT. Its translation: CASSSPGTGDQPQHF.

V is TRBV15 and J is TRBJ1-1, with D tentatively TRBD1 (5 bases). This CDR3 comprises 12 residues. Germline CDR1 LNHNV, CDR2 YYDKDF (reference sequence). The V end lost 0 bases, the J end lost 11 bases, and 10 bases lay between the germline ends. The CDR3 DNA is TGTGCCACCAGCAGAGATACGGGGGAGGCTTTCTTT. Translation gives CATSRDTGEAFF. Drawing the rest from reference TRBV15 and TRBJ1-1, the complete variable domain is DAMVIQNPRYQVTQFGKPVTLSCSQTLNHNVMYWYQQKSSQAPKLLFHYYDKDFNNEADTPDNFQSRRPNTSFCFLDIRSPGLGDTAMYLCATSRDTGEAFFGQGTRLTVV.

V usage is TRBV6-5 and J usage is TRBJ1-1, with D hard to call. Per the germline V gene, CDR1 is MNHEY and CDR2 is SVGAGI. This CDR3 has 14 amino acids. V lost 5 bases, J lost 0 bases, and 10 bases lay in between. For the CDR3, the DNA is TGTGCCAGCAGTCCCCGGACTGTGAACACTGAAGCTTTCTTT. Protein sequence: CASSPRTVNTEAFF.

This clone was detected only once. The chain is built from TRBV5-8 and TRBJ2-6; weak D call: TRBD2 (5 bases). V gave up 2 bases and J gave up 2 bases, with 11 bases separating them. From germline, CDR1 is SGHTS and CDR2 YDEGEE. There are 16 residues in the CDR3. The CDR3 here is CASSLEGLTGANVLTF. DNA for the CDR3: TGTGCCAGCAGCTTAGAAGGACTCACTGGGGCCAACGTCCTGACTTTC.

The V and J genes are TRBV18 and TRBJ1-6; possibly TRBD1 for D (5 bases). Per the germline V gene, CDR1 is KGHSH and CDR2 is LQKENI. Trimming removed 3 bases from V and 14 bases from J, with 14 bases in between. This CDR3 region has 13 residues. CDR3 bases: TGTGCCAGCTCACCGTCACAGGAGAATTCCCTCCACTTT. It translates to CASSPSQENSLHF.

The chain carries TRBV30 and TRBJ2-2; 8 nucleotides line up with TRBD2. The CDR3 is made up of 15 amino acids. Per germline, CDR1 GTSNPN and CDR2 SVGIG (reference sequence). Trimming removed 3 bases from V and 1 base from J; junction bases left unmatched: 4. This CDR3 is CAWSRGGLNTGELFF. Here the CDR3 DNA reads TGTGCCTGGAGCCGGGGGGGCCTGAACACCGGGGAGCTGTTTTTT.

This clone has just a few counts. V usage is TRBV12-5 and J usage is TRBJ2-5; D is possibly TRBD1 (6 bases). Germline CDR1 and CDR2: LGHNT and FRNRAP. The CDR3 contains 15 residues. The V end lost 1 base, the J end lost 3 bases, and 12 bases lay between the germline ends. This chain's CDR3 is CASGLGWTEKETQYF. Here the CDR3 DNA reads TGTGCTAGTGGTTTGGGGTGGACAGAGAAAGAGACCCAGTACTTC.

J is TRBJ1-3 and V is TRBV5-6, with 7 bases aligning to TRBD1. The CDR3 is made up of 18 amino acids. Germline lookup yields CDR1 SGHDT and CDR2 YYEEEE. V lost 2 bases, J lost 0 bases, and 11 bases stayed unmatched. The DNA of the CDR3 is TGTGCCAGCAGCTTAGGGACAGAAAGATTTCTCTCTGGAAACACCATATATTTT. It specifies CASSLGTERFLSGNTIYF.

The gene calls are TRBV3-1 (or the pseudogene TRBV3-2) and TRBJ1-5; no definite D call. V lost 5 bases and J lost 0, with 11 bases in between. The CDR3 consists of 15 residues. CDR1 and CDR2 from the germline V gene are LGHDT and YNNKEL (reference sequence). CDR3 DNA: TGTGCCAGCAGCTCACGACACCATAGCAATCAGCCCCAGCATTTT. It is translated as CASSSRHHSNQPQHF.

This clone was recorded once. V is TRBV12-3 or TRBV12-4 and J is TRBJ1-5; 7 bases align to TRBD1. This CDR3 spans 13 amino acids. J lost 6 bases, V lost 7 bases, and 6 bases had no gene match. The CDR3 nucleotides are TGTGCCAGCACCGACAGGGCGGCTCAGCCCCAGCATTTT. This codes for CASTDRAAQPQHF.

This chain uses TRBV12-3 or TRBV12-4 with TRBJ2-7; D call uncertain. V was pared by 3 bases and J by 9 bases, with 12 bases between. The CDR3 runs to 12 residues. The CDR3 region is CASSFATAVQYF. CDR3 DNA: TGTGCCAGCAGTTTTGCGACTGCTGTGCAGTACTTC.

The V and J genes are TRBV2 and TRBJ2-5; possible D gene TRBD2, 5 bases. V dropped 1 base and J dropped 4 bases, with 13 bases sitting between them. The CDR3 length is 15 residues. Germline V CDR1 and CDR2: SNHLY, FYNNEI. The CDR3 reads CASSEGASRSETQYF. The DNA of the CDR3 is TGTGCCAGCAGTGAAGGGGCTAGCCGATCAGAGACCCAGTACTTC.

The CDR3 nucleotides are TGCAGCGTTGGAACAGCGGATGAGCAGTTCTTC. As protein: CSVGTADEQFF. The chain combines TRBV29-1 with TRBJ2-1; D possibly corresponds to TRBD2 (5 bases). The ends were cut back, 4 bases at V and 8 bases at J, with 9 bases in the middle. CDR1 is SQVTM and CDR2 is ANQGSEA in the germline V gene. CDR3 size: 11 residues.

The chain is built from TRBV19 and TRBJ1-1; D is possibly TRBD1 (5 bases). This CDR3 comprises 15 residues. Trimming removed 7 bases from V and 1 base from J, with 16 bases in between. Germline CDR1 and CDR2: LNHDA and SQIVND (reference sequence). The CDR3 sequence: CASIPLGTGNTEAFF. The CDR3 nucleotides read TGTGCCAGTATCCCCTTAGGAACAGGGAACACTGAAGCTTTCTTT.

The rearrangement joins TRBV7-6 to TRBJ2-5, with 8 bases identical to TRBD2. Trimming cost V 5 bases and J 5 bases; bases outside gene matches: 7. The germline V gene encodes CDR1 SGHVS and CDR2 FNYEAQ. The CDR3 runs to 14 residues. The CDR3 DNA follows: TGTGCCAGCAGCCCCGGGACTAGTTACGAGACCCAGTACTTC. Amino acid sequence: CASSPGTSYETQYF.

The CDR3: CASSEQGSGELFF. In DNA form, the CDR3 reads TGTGCCAGCAGTGAACAGGGCAGCGGGGAGCTGTTTTTT. The rearrangement uses TRBV6-1 and TRBJ2-2; D possibly corresponds to TRBD1 (5 bases). V was shortened by 2 bases and J by 7 bases, with 8 bases between the two germline ends. This CDR3 is built from 13 residues. CDR1 is MNHNS, CDR2 SASEGT, per germline.

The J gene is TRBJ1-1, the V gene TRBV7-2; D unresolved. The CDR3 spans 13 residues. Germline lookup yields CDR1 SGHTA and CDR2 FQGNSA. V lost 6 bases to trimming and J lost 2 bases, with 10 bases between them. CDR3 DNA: TGTGCCAGCAGACTTAATGTAAACACTGAAGCTTTCTTT. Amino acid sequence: CASRLNVNTEAFF.